The 22 T cell receptor beta chains in this list originate from one sample, sequenced in a study of Ad26.COV2.S vaccination and SARS-CoV-2 variants. Using immunoSEQ multiplex PCR, the repertoire was profiled, and TCRdb retains in-frame clones only, with some absent. The table has about 440,000 clones, 90% seen once. The treatment: 15 to 20 received Ad26.COV2.S at low or high dose, single or two shots; about 5 received placebo; per-sample allocation not given. All samples were drawn on day 63, counting from the first vaccine or placebo injection. The sample in question was peripheral blood, obtained in a trial of Ad26.COV2.S vaccine versus placebo. Receptors were obtained from a person between 18 and 60 years old who received the Ad26.COV2.S COVID-19 vaccine or a placebo.

Written as DNA, the CDR3 is TGTGCCAGCAGTTTGCCGGGACAGGGACAAGAGACCCAGTACTTC. This codes for CASSLPGQGQETQYF. J is TRBJ2-5 and V is TRBV28; 9 bases fit TRBD1. The CDR3 loop spans 15 amino acids. The J segment lost 2 bases and the V segment lost 3 bases, leaving 4 bases of the junction unmatched. CDR1 and CDR2 (germline): MDHEN, SYDVKM.

This chain links TRBV6-2 or TRBV6-3 with TRBJ2-1; 8 bases are shared with TRBD1. CDR1 is MNHEY and CDR2 is SVGEGT in the germline V gene. Unmatched junction bases numbered 6, after V lost 4 bases and J lost 4 bases. The CDR3 extends over 15 amino acids. CDR3 in DNA: TGTGCCAGCAGTTGGGGACAGGACCTGTACAATGAGCAGTTCTTC. It encodes CASSWGQDLYNEQFF.

The chain links TRBV4-2 to TRBJ1-4, with D hard to call. The germline CDR1 and CDR2 sequences are LGHNA and YNFKEQ. The CDR3 length is 15 residues. The V gene lost 0 bases and the J gene lost 3 bases, with 8 bases spanning the gap. CDR3 coding DNA: TGTGCCAGCAGCCAAGATCCCCTACCTAATGAAAAACTGTTTTTT. Amino acid sequence: CASSQDPLPNEKLFF.

The chain uses TRBV12-5 and TRBJ2-1; the match to TRBD2 covers 11 bases. Looked up from germline, CDR1 is LGHNT and CDR2 is FRNRAP. V trimming: 5 bases; J trimming: 3 bases; junction bases outside the gene matches: 6. The CDR3 has 16 amino acids. Here the CDR3 reads CASGKTSGTYYNEQFF. CDR3 in DNA: TGTGCTAGTGGTAAGACTAGCGGGACCTACTACAATGAGCAGTTCTTC.

This chain uses TRBV11-2 with TRBJ2-3; 7 bases map to TRBD1. Germline V gene data show CDR1 as SGHAT and CDR2 as FQNNGV. The CDR3 is 17 residues long. V dropped 5 bases and J dropped 2; count of bases not matched to a gene: 13. DNA of the CDR3: TGTGCCAGCAGCCCGGGACAGCCTAAATGGGACACAGATACGCAGTATTTT. Translated, it gives CASSPGQPKWDTDTQYF.

The chain recombines TRBV27 with TRBJ2-7; D might be TRBD2 (5 bases). Germline V CDR1 and CDR2: MNHEY, SMNVEV (reference sequence). V lost 5 bases and J 8 bases, leaving 16 bases between the germline ends. The CDR3 runs 13 residues. The CDR3 bases are TGTGCCAGCAGTGTCACGAACCGGGGTCAGCAGTACTTC. As protein: CASSVTNRGQQYF.

The CDR3 region has the DNA TGTGCCAGCAGCAAAGGACCCGGGACAGGGGGCTACGAGCAGTACTTC. This sequence encodes CASSKGPGTGGYEQYF. The rearrangement uses TRBV21-1 and TRBJ2-7; TRBD1, the table's D call, was not compared with the DNA. TRBV21-1 corresponds to a pseudogene. This CDR3 region has 16 residues.

V and J are TRBV5-4 and TRBJ1-1, with a weak D call TRBD1 (6 bases). Germline V gene data show CDR1 as SGHNT and CDR2 as YYREEE (reference sequence). The CDR3 is made up of 14 amino acids. Trimming pared 2 bases from V and 3 bases from J, leaving 11 bases between. The CDR3 DNA reads TGTGCCAGCAGCTTTACGGGGGGCTACACTGAAGCTTTCTTT. Translated, it gives CASSFTGGYTEAFF.

The CDR3 DNA is TGTGCCAGCAGTTACACACCGGGACAGGGTATTATGAACACTGAAGCTTTCTTT. The encoded protein is CASSYTPGQGIMNTEAFF. The gene calls are TRBV6-2 or TRBV6-3 and TRBJ1-1; 9 nucleotides agree with TRBD1. J lost 0 bases, V lost 2 bases, and 10 bases had no gene match. CDR1 is MNHEY, CDR2 SVGEGT, per germline. CDR3 length: 18 amino acids.

This sequence joins TRBV4-1 and TRBJ2-7; TRBD1 aligns across 9 bases. Per the germline V gene, CDR1 is MGHRA and CDR2 is YSYEKL. V was pared by 2 bases and J by 6 bases, with 8 bases of the junction left unmatched. The CDR3 runs 15 residues. The CDR3 DNA follows: TGCGCCAGCAGCCAACTGGTTGGACAGGGGTTCGAGCAGTACTTC. Translating gives CASSQLVGQGFEQYF.

The DNA for the CDR3 is TGTGCCAGCAGCTTAGACCCCTTCCGGGGGGAAGGACCCCAGCATTTT. Amino acid sequence: CASSLDPFRGEGPQHF. The chain employs TRBV7-2 and TRBJ1-5, with a possible D match to TRBD1 (5 bases). Germline-derived CDR1 and CDR2 are SGHTA and FQGNSA. The V end was cut by 1 base, the J end by 10 bases, with 20 bases between. The CDR3 length is 16 residues.

V gene TRBV10-3 combines with J gene TRBJ2-5; TRBD2 matches at 9 bases. The CDR3 consists of 16 residues. Trimming cost V 5 bases and J 3 bases; bases outside gene matches: 10. The germline V gene encodes CDR1 ENHRY and CDR2 SYGVKD. As DNA, the CDR3 is TGTGCCATCAGTCCAACTAGCGGGCAGGCGAAAGAGACCCAGTACTTC. Protein product: CAISPTSGQAKETQYF.

This chain connects TRBV21-1 to TRBJ2-1; TRBD2 is the table's D call and was not checked against the DNA. TRBV21-1 is noted as a pseudogene. The CDR3 has 16 amino acids. CDR3 region: CASRSTLAGAYNEQFF. The CDR3 nucleotides read TGTGCCAGCAGATCGACACTAGCGGGAGCCTACAATGAGCAGTTCTTC.

This sequence joins TRBV5-5 and TRBJ1-2; D gene unclear. The CDR3 loop spans 16 amino acids. In germline, CDR1 is SGHKS, CDR2 YYEKEE (reference sequence). Trimming shortened V by 3 bases and J by 1 base, and 16 bases separated the two germline ends. CDR3 nucleotide sequence: TGTGCCAGCAGCTCGACCAGCGACGGTTATAACTATGGCTACACCTTC. Its translation: CASSSTSDGYNYGYTF. Based on the CDR3 plus reference TRBV5-5 and TRBJ1-2, the full variable domain is DAGVTQSPTHLIKTRGQQVTLRCSPISGHKSVSWYQQVLGQGPQFIFQYYEKEERGRGNFPDRFSARQFPNYSSELNVNALLLGDSALYLCASSSTSDGYNYGYTFGSGTRLTVV.

The V gene is TRBV7-3, the J gene TRBJ2-2, with no clear D. Trimming left V 5 bases short and J 2 bases short, with 6 bases between. The length of the CDR3 is 13 residues. CDR1 is SGHTA and CDR2 is FQGTGA in the germline V gene. The CDR3 here is CASSALNTGELFF. The CDR3 DNA is TGTGCCAGCAGCGCCCTAAACACCGGGGAGCTGTTTTTT.

A single count supports this clone. This chain connects TRBV4-3 to TRBJ2-1, with D unresolved. This CDR3 region has 14 residues. Trimming left V 0 bases short and J 9 bases short, with 12 bases between. In germline, CDR1 is LGHNA, CDR2 YSLEER. The CDR3 DNA reads TGCGCCAGCAGCCAAGATTTAGGTGGGGTTGAGCAGTTCTTC. Amino acid sequence: CASSQDLGGVEQFF.

This CDR3 reads CASSEQPMNTEAFF. CDR3 bases: TGTGCCAGCAGTGAACAGCCAATGAACACTGAAGCTTTCTTT. This chain links TRBV2 with TRBJ1-1; D unclear. The CDR3 has 14 amino acids. The germline V gene encodes CDR1 SNHLY and CDR2 FYNNEI. The germline V and J ends were trimmed by 2 bases and 0 bases, with 7 bases remaining between them.

This chain joins TRBV27 and TRBJ2-3, with 7 positions matching TRBD1. The CDR3 is 17 amino acids. V dropped 0 bases and J dropped 5; count of bases not matched to a gene: 11. Germline assignment: CDR1 MNHEY and CDR2 SMNVEV (reference sequence). CDR3 sequence (DNA): TGTGCCAGCAGTTTATCCCCGACAGGGAAAGGAGGAGATACGCAGTATTTT. Protein sequence: CASSLSPTGKGGDTQYF.

The V and J genes are TRBV4-3 and TRBJ1-5; 8 nucleotides line up with TRBD1. Germline V lookup: CDR1 LGHNA, CDR2 YSLEER. CDR3 size: 15 residues. V lost 3 bases, J lost 5 bases, and 6 bases stayed unmatched. The chain's CDR3 is CASSQGRGQDQPQHF. In nucleotides, the CDR3 is TGCGCCAGCAGCCAGGGCAGGGGGCAAGATCAGCCCCAGCATTTT.

This sequence joins TRBV5-6 and TRBJ1-5; D gene ambiguous. The CDR3 length is 15 residues. CDR1 and CDR2 from the germline V gene are SGHDT and YYEEEE. Trimming cost V 1 base and J 2 bases, with 10 bases left between them. CDR3 in amino acids: CASSLRVQGNQPQHF. The CDR3, as DNA: TGTGCCAGCAGCTTGAGAGTCCAGGGCAATCAGCCCCAGCATTTT.

The chain uses TRBV14 and TRBJ2-5; D is uncertain. The V gene lost 1 base and the J gene lost 5 bases, with 20 bases spanning the gap. The germline V gene has CDR1 SGHDN and CDR2 FVKESK. CDR3 length: 17 amino acids. CDR3 bases: TGTGCCAGCAGCCAAGGTCTGGACCACCCGCGTGGGGAGACCCAGTACTTC. It yields the protein CASSQGLDHPRGETQYF.

The chain carries TRBV10-3 and TRBJ2-7; D is perhaps TRBD1 or TRBD2 (5 bases each). The CDR3 runs 13 residues. Trimming left V 5 bases short and J 7 bases short, with 15 bases between. Germline V gene lookup returns CDR1 ENHRY and CDR2 SYGVKD. The CDR3 DNA is TGTGCCATCAGTCTAGCAGGCAAGGGGGAGCAGTACTTC. It translates to CAISLAGKGEQYF.